Presented here are 13 T cell receptor beta chains from one specimen sequenced in a study of shared clonotypes between healthy human individuals. Here immunoSEQ multiplex PCR was the method, and the copy in TCRdb shows in-frame clones only, minus some. This sample has nearly 1 million clones; 76% occur once, and the top ten carry about 1.5%. Specimen: memory CD4+ T cells sorted from blood. Noted subset: CD45RA-negative fraction. The receptors were gathered from a man aged 18 to 35 in good health.

The J gene is TRBJ2-3, the V gene TRBV9; D call uncertain. The CDR3 spans 14 residues. Germline values: CDR1 SGDLS, CDR2 YYNGEE. V was clipped by 0 bases and J by 6 bases, with 11 bases between them. The DNA of the CDR3 is TGTGCCAGCAGCGTAGGACCCCTGGGGGATACGCAGTATTTT. This encodes CASSVGPLGDTQYF.

Worth noting for this clone: A read error may produce the germline difference seen at one junction end. V is TRBV7-7 and J is TRBJ2-5, with a weak D call TRBD2 (5 bases). The germline V gene encodes CDR1 SSHAT and CDR2 FNYEAQ (reference sequence). CDR3 size: 15 residues. This CDR3 is CASSLDGGPGETQYF. Written as DNA, the CDR3 is TGTGCTAGCAGCTTAGACGGAGGACCCGGGGAGACCCAGTACTTC.

The chain links TRBV5-6 to TRBJ2-4; TRBD1 agrees at 12 bases. CDR1 SGHDT and CDR2 YYEEEE come from the germline V gene. This CDR3 region has 16 residues. V shed 4 bases, J shed 9 bases, and the junction held 11 bases outside the gene matches. In DNA form, the CDR3 reads TGTGCCAGCAGCAATGACCCCGGGACAGGGGGCATCATTCAGTACTTC. It codes for CASSNDPGTGGIIQYF.

In the case of this clone: A far larger clone lies a single base away; this is likely a read error. The V and J genes are TRBV6-1 and TRBJ1-2; no definite D call. The CDR3 has 16 residues. The V gene's germline CDR1 is MNHNS and CDR2 SASEGT. The CDR3 loop is CTSSEPVRVQNYGYTF. In DNA form, the CDR3 reads TGTACCAGCAGTGAACCTGTAAGGGTTCAGAACTATGGCTACACCTTC.

With respect to this clone: Other DNA variants within this sample encode the same CDR3. V usage is TRBV27 and J usage is TRBJ1-2, with 8 positions matching TRBD1. CDR3 length: 15 residues. The junction had 10 bases not matched to a gene; V was cut back by 6 bases and J by 4 bases. Germline V gives CDR1 MNHEY, CDR2 SMNVEV (reference sequence). CDR3 sequence: CASSSPGQGAYGYTF. The CDR3 DNA follows: TGTGCCAGCAGCAGCCCCGGACAGGGTGCCTATGGCTACACCTTC.

This rearrangement joins TRBV7-2 to TRBJ1-6; D possibly corresponds to TRBD1 (6 bases). Trimming took off 1 base at V and 9 bases at J, with 13 bases between the two ends. The CDR3 contains 15 residues. In germline, CDR1 is SGHTA, CDR2 FQGNSA. The CDR3 DNA sequence: TGTGCCAGCAGCTTAGTTCAGGGAGGGGGTTCACCCCTCCACTTT. It yields the protein CASSLVQGGGSPLHF.

This sequence joins TRBV4-2 and TRBJ2-7; D gene ambiguous. The CDR3 consists of 14 residues. Germline V gene sequence: CDR1 LGHNA, CDR2 YNFKEQ. With 0 bases removed from V and 2 bases from J, the gap between germline ends came to 8 bases. The CDR3 spells CASSQEVGPYEQYF. CDR3 DNA sequence: TGTGCCAGCAGCCAAGAGGTCGGACCCTACGAGCAGTACTTC.

The chain links TRBV6-6 to TRBJ1-5; maybe TRBD1 (6 bases). Trimming shortened V by 6 bases and J by 7 bases, and 16 bases separated the two germline ends. The CDR3 totals 14 residues. Germline V gene lookup returns CDR1 MNHNY and CDR2 SVGAGI (reference sequence). This CDR3 is CASSPRGAVQPQHF. The CDR3 DNA sequence: TGTGCCAGCAGCCCACGGGGGGCTGTGCAGCCCCAGCATTTT.

This clone occurred once. The CDR3, as DNA: TGTGCCAGCAGTCAATCCTACGACAGGGACTACGAGCAGTACTTC. This sequence encodes CASSQSYDRDYEQYF. The chain combines TRBV6-5 with TRBJ2-7; TRBD1 matches at 7 bases. Per germline, CDR1 MNHEY and CDR2 SVGAGI. The CDR3 spans 15 residues. Unmatched junction bases numbered 10, after V lost 5 bases and J lost 3 bases.

This clone appeared once. Other DNA sequences from this sample encode an identical CDR3 as well. This sequence joins TRBV5-6 and TRBJ2-1; D remains unclear. The CDR3 runs to 13 residues. CDR1 SGHDT and CDR2 YYEEEE come from the germline V gene. Trimming left V 1 base short and J 3 bases short, with 5 bases between. The CDR3 DNA sequence: TGTGCCAGCAGCTTGCCAGGCTACAATGAGCAGTTCTTC. This encodes CASSLPGYNEQFF.

The chain combines TRBV7-3 with TRBJ1-2, with D perhaps TRBD1 (6 bases). Germline V gene data show CDR1 as SGHTA and CDR2 as FQGTGA. The CDR3 is made up of 14 amino acids. The germline V and J ends were trimmed by 0 bases and 8 bases, with 13 bases remaining between them. Here the CDR3 reads CASSLTLAGEGYTF. For the CDR3, the DNA is TGTGCCAGCAGCTTAACGCTTGCAGGGGAAGGCTACACCTTC.

Worth noting for this clone: The identical CDR3 is also encoded by other nucleotide sequences in the sample. The chain recombines TRBV2 with TRBJ2-5, with 7 positions matching TRBD1. Unmatched junction bases numbered 7, after V lost 8 bases and J lost 4 bases. CDR1 and CDR2 (germline): SNHLY, FYNNEI. The CDR3 loop spans 13 amino acids. The CDR3 bases are TGTGCCAGCCAACAGGGGTCTGGAGAGACCCAGTACTTC. Translation: CASQQGSGETQYF. Full variable domain (rest looked up from reference TRBV2 and TRBJ2-5): EPEVTQTPSHQVTQMGQEVILRCVPISNHLYFYWYRQILGQKVEFLVSFYNNEISEKSEIFDDQFSVERPDGSNFTLKIRSTKLEDSAMYFCASQQGSGETQYFGPGTRLLVL.

This clone was found once. The V call is TRBV6-1, the J call TRBJ2-5, with D possibly being TRBD2 (5 bases). This CDR3 has 17 amino acids. Looked up from germline, CDR1 is MNHNS and CDR2 is SASEGT. Trimming took off 2 bases at V and 2 bases at J, with 18 bases between the two ends. CDR3 DNA sequence: TGTGCCAGCAGTGAATTCGGACGCCGGGGAACTCAAGAGACCCAGTACTTC. Residues: CASSEFGRRGTQETQYF.